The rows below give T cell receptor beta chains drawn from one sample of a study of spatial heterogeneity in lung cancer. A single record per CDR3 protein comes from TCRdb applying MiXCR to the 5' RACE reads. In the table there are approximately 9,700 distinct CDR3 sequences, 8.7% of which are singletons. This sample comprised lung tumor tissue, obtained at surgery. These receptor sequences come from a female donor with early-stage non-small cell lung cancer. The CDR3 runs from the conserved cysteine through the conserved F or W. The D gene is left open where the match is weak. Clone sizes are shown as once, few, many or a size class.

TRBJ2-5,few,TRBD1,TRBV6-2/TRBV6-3,CASRTGVTQYF,TGTGCCAGCAGGACAGGGGTGACCCAGTACTTC
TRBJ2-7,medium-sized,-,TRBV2,CASSTGRPEQYF,TGTGCCAGCAGCACCGGCAGGCCGGAGCAGTACTTC
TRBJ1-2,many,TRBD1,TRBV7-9,CASRLGGAYGYTF,TGTGCCAGCAGATTAGGGGGCGCCTATGGCTACACCTTC
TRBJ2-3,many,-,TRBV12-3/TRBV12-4,CASSLEGRDTQYF,TGTGCCAGCAGTTTGGAGGGGAGAGATACGCAGTATTTT
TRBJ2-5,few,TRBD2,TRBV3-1,CASSPYAGGYQETQYF,TGTGCCAGCAGCCCCTATGCGGGGGGGTACCAAGAGACCCAGTACTTC
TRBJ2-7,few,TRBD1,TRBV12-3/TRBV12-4,CASSPRQGGKDEQYF,TGTGCCAGCAGCCCAAGACAGGGTGGAAAAGACGAGCAGTACTTC
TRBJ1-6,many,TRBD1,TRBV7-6,CASSLGDRANSPPHF,TGTGCCAGCAGCTTAGGGGACAGGGCAAATTCACCCCCCCACTTT
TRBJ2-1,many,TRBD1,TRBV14,CASSPPWGDRADNEQFF,TGTGCCAGCAGCCCCCCCTGGGGGGACAGGGCTGACAATGAGCAGTTCTTC
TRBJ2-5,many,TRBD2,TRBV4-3,CASSQAGLAGGPKTQYF,TGCGCCAGCAGCCAGGCAGGACTAGCGGGGGGGCCGAAGACCCAGTACTTC
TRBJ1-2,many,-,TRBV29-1,CSVEGLANYGYTF,TGCAGCGTTGAGGGGCTGGCCAACTATGGCTACACCTTC